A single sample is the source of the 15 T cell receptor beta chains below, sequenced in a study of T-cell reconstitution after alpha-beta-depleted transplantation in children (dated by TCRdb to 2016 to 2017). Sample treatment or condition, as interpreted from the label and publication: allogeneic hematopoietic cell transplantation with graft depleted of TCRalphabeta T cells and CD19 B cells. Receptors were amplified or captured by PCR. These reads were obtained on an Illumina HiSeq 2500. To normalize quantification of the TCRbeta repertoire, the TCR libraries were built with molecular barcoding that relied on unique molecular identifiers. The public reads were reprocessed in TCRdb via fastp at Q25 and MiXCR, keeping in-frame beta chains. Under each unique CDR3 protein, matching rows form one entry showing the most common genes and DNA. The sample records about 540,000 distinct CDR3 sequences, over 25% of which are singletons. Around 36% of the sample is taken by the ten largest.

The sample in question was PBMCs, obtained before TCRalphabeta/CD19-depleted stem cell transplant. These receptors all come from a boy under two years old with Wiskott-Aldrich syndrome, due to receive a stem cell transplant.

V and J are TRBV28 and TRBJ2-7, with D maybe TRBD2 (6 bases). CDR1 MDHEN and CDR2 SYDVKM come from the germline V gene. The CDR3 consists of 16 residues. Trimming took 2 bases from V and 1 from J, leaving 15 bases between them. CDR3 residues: CASSLRFFSGSYEQYF. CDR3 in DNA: TGTGCCAGCAGTTTAAGGTTTTTTAGCGGTTCCTACGAGCAGTACTTC.

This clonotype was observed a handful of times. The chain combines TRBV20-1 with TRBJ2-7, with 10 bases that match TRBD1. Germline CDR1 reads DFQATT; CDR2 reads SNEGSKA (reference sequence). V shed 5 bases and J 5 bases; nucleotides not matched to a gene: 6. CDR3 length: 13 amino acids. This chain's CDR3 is CSASGTGVNEQYF. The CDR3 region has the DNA TGCAGTGCTTCCGGGACAGGGGTAAACGAGCAGTACTTC.

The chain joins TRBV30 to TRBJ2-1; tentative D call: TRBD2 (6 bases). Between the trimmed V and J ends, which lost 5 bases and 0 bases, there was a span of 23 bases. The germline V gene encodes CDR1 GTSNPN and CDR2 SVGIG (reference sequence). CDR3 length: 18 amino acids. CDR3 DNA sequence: TGTGCCTGGGGCGGGAACAATCCCTTCGCTAGCTCCTACAATGAGCAGTTCTTC. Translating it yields CAWGGNNPFASSYNEQFF.

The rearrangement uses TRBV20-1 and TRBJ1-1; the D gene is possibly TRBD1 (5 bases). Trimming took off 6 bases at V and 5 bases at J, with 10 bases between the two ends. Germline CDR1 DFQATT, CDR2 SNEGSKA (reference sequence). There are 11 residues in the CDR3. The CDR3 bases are TGCAGTGCAGCCCAGGGTACTGAAGCTTTCTTT. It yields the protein CSAAQGTEAFF.

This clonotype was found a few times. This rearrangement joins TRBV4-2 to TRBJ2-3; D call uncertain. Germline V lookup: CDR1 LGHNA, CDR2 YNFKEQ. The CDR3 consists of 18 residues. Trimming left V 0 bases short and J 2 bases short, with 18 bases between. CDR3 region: CASSQEPGTGPHTDTQYF. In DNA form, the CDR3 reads TGTGCCAGCAGCCAAGAGCCCGGCACCGGGCCGCACACAGATACGCAGTATTTT.

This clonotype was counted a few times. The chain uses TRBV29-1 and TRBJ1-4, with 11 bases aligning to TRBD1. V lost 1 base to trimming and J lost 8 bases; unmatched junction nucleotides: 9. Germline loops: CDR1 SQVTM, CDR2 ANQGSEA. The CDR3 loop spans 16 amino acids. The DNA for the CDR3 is TGCAGCGTTGAAGTCTTAGAGGACAGGGGGCGGGAAAAACTGTTTTTT. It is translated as CSVEVLEDRGREKLFF.

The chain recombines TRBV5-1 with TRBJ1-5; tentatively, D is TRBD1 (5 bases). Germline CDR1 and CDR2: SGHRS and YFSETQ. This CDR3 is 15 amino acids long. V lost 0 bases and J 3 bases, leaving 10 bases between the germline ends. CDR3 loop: CASSLGSGYNQPQHF. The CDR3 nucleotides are TGCGCCAGCAGCTTGGGGTCAGGGTACAATCAGCCCCAGCATTTT.

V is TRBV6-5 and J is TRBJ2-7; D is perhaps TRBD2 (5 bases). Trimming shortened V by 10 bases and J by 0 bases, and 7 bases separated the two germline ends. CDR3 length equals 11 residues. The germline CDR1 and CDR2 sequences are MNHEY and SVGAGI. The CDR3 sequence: CATGSSYEQYF. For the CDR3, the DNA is TGTGCCACGGGGAGCTCCTACGAGCAGTACTTC.

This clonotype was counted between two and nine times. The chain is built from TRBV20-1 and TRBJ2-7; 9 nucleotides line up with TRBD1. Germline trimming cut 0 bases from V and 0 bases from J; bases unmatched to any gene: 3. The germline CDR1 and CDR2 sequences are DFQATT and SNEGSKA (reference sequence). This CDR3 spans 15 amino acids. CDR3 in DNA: TGCAGTGCTAGAGATCGACAGGGGGTCTCCTACGAGCAGTACTTC. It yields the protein CSARDRQGVSYEQYF.

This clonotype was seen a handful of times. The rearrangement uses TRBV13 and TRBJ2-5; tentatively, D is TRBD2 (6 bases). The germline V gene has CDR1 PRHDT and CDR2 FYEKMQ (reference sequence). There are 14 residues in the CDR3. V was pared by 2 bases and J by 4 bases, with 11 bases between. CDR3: CASSLRGIRETQYF. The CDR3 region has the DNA TGTGCCAGCAGCTTACGGGGGATCCGAGAGACCCAGTACTTC.

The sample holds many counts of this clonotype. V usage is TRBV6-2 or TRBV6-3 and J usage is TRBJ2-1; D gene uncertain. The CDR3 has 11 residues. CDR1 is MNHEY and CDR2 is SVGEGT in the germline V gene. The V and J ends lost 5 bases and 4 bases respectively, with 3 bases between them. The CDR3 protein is CASSQYNEQFF. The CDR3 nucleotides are TGTGCCAGCAGTCAGTACAATGAGCAGTTCTTC.

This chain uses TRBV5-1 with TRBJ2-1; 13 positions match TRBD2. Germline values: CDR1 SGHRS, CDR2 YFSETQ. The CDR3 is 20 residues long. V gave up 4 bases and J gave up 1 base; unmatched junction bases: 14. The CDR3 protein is CASSLGLAGPLSPSYNEQFF. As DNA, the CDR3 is TGCGCCAGCAGCCTGGGACTAGCGGGACCGCTTTCTCCTTCCTACAATGAGCAGTTCTTC.

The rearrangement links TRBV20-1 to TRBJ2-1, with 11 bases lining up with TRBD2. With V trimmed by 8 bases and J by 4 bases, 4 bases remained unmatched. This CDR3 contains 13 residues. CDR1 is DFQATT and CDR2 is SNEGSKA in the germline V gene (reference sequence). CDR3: CSPGTSGYNEQFF. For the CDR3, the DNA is TGCAGTCCTGGGACTAGCGGTTACAATGAGCAGTTCTTC.

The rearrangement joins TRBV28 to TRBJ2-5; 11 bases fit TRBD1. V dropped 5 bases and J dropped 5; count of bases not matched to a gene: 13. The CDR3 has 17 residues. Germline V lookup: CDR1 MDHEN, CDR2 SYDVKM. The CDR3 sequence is CASSLPWTGGRRETQYF. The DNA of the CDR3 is TGTGCCAGCAGTCTCCCTTGGACAGGGGGCCGGAGGGAGACCCAGTACTTC.

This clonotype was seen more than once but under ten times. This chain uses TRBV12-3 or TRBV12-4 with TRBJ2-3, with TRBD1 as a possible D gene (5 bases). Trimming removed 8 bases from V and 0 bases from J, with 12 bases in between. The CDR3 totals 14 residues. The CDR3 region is CASSGIPSTDTQYF. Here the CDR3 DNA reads TGTGCCAGCTCAGGGATCCCTAGCACAGATACGCAGTATTTT.